These 6 T cell receptor beta chains originate from one sample sequenced in a study of response to subunit inactivated influenza vaccine. TCRdb re-derived calls from the RT-PCR reads in MiXCR, one entry per CDR3 protein. The sample lists 500,000 or so distinct CDR3 sequences, 15% to 20% seen once, with approximately 3% in the top ten. The starting material was CD4+ T cells sorted from PBMCs, obtained less than 30 months after vaccination. The receptors originated from a man aged 50 to 69 who received an inactivated influenza vaccine.

The chain has TRBV5-1 and TRBJ2-3; 12 bases agree with TRBD2. CDR3 length: 14 residues. Trimming removed 6 bases from V and 4 bases from J; junction bases left unmatched: 3. Germline CDR1 reads SGHRS; CDR2 reads YFSETQ. CDR3 nucleotide sequence: TGCGCCAGCAACCCTAGCGGGAGGGCAGATACGCAGTATTTT. Encoded protein: CASNPSGRADTQYF.

The chain uses TRBV10-3 and TRBJ2-3; 8 bases line up with TRBD2. Germline V gene data show CDR1 as ENHRY and CDR2 as SYGVKD. This CDR3 region has 16 residues. Trimming took 6 bases from V and 5 from J; bases not matched to a gene: 13. The DNA of the CDR3 is TGTGCCATCAGCGCCCAGGTTGCGGGGGGTATAGATACGCAGTATTTT. Its translation: CAISAQVAGGIDTQYF.

The V gene is TRBV11-3, the J gene TRBJ2-2; 8 positions match TRBD2. Losses at the gene ends were 6 bases for V and 8 bases for J; bases not matched to a gene: 11. This CDR3 region has 15 residues. Germline CDR1 reads SGHNT; CDR2 reads YENEEA. The CDR3 region has the DNA TGTGCCAGCAGGGGGAAGAGCGGGAGAATGGGGGAGCTGTTTTTT. Translating gives CASRGKSGRMGELFF. Using reference TRBV11-3 and TRBJ2-2 for the parts outside the CDR3, the full variable domain is EAGVVQSPRYKIIEKKQPVAFWCNPISGHNTLYWYLQNLGQGPELLIRYENEEAVDDSQLPKDRFSAERLKGVDSTLKIQPAELGDSAVYLCASRGKSGRMGELFFGEGSRLTVL.

This clonotype has just a few counts. The V and J genes are TRBV7-2 and TRBJ2-1, with 7 nucleotides matching TRBD2. Trimming removed 4 bases from V and 10 bases from J; junction bases left unmatched: 13. This CDR3 has 15 amino acids. Germline V CDR1 and CDR2: SGHTA, FQGNSA. The CDR3 sequence is CASSSLLASPFEQFF. The CDR3 DNA is TGTGCCAGCAGCTCCCTACTAGCGTCACCGTTCGAGCAGTTCTTC.

This clonotype has only a few counts. This sequence joins TRBV4-3 and TRBJ2-1; D is perhaps TRBD1 (7 bases). The CDR3 contains 17 residues. Germline CDR1 reads LGHNA; CDR2 reads YSLEER. Between the trimmed V and J ends, which lost 4 bases and 9 bases, there was a span of 25 bases. In DNA, the CDR3 is TGCGCCAGCAGCCCGCAGGGGGGCGGGATAACCGACCGTGAGCAGTTCTTC. Residues: CASSPQGGGITDREQFF.

The V gene is TRBV4-1, the J gene TRBJ2-7; the match to TRBD2 covers 9 bases. Germline CDR1 reads MGHRA; CDR2 reads YSYEKL. V was pared by 1 base and J by 2 bases, with 12 bases of the junction left unmatched. This CDR3 contains 18 residues. The CDR3: CASSQAAFRAGGTYEQYF. The CDR3 coding sequence is TGCGCCAGCAGCCAAGCCGCCTTCCGAGCGGGGGGCACCTACGAGCAGTACTTC.